This entry lists 13 T cell receptor beta chains sequenced from one sample in a study of control samples from healthy donors and cancer patients. Some clones are missing from TCRdb's copy, which holds only in-frame ones; the method was immunoSEQ multiplex PCR. This sample has about 120,000 clones; about 92% occur once, and the top ten carry 1.7%. Sequenced input: PBMCs. These receptors came from a man between 50 and 59 years old with head and neck cancer.

The V and J genes are TRBV5-1 and TRBJ1-6, with D unclear. This CDR3 is 14 amino acids long. V lost 0 bases, J lost 8 bases, and 9 bases lay in between. Germline CDR1 reads SGHRS; CDR2 reads YFSETQ. Written as DNA, the CDR3 is TGCGCCAGCAGCTTGGAGGGTACGTATTCACCCCTCCACTTT. Protein sequence: CASSLEGTYSPLHF.

The chain couples TRBV4-2 to TRBJ1-1; D is ambiguous. CDR1 and CDR2 from the germline V gene are LGHNA and YNFKEQ. CDR3 length: 13 amino acids. Trimming removed 4 bases at V and 2 bases at J, with 8 bases between. CDR3 residues: CASSRRQNTEAFF. The CDR3 DNA follows: TGTGCCAGCAGCCGACGGCAAAACACTGAAGCTTTCTTT.

The V call is TRBV7-9, the J call TRBJ2-7; D call uncertain. The CDR3 covers 14 residues. In germline, CDR1 is SEHNR, CDR2 FQNEAQ (reference sequence). The V and J ends lost 4 bases and 0 bases respectively, with 10 bases between them. CDR3 in amino acids: CASSWTGSSYEQYF. The CDR3 DNA reads as TGTGCCAGCAGCTGGACCGGTAGCTCCTACGAGCAGTACTTC. Variable domain in full (rest from reference TRBV7-9 and TRBJ2-7): DTGVSQNPRHKITKRGQNVTFRCDPISEHNRLYWYRQTLGQGPEFLTYFQNEAQLEKSRLLSDRFSAERPKGSFSTLEIQRTEQGDSAMYLCASSWTGSSYEQYFGPGTRLTVT.

V and J are TRBV10-2 and TRBJ2-3, with TRBD2 matching 11 bases. This CDR3 spans 15 amino acids. Germline CDR1 is WSHSY and CDR2 is SAAADI. V lost 5 bases, J lost 2 bases, and 3 bases stayed unmatched. CDR3 coding DNA: TGCGCCAGCAGTCTTAGCGGGGGGGCCACAGATACGCAGTATTTT. Translation: CASSLSGGATDTQYF.

This clone came up once. The chain combines TRBV2 with TRBJ2-1; no clear D gene. CDR3 length: 15 residues. The V end was cut by 3 bases, the J end by 1 base, with 10 bases between. Germline assignment: CDR1 SNHLY and CDR2 FYNNEI. The CDR3 loop is CASSDESPSYNEQFF. Here the CDR3 DNA reads TGTGCCAGCAGTGATGAGAGCCCGTCCTACAATGAGCAGTTCTTC.

This clone showed up just once. This rearrangement joins TRBV4-1 to TRBJ1-5, with 8 nucleotides matching TRBD1. Looked up from germline, CDR1 is MGHRA and CDR2 is YSYEKL. Trimming removed 6 bases from V and 2 bases from J; junction bases left unmatched: 6. This CDR3 spans 15 amino acids. CDR3 DNA: TGCGCCAGCAGTCCCGGACAGGGCGGCAATCAGCCCCAGCATTTT. Protein product: CASSPGQGGNQPQHF.

The chain employs TRBV30 and TRBJ1-2, with a possible D match to TRBD1 (5 bases). Trimming took 2 bases from V and 0 from J, leaving 19 bases between them. The CDR3 is made up of 17 amino acids. Germline-derived CDR1 and CDR2 are GTSNPN and SVGIG (reference sequence). The CDR3: CAWSRGGAETSNYGYTF. CDR3 bases: TGTGCCTGGAGTCGGGGAGGGGCCGAGACTTCTAACTATGGCTACACCTTC.

The chain employs TRBV7-3 and TRBJ2-5, with TRBD1 identical over 8 bases. Germline V lookup: CDR1 SGHTA, CDR2 FQGTGA. The length of the CDR3 is 13 residues. Unmatched junction bases numbered 2, after V lost 4 bases and J lost 4 bases. This chain's CDR3 is CASSYGQGETQYF. CDR3 bases: TGTGCCAGCAGCTATGGACAGGGAGAGACCCAGTACTTC.

The CDR3 DNA reads as TGTGCCAGCAGCCTACAGGGGAGGACTGAAGCTTTCTTT. The encoded protein is CASSLQGRTEAFF. The J gene is TRBJ1-1, the V gene TRBV11-2; TRBD1 matches 7 bases. CDR3 length: 13 residues. The trim removed 5 bases at V and 5 bases at J, leaving 5 bases unmatched. CDR1 and CDR2 from the germline V gene are SGHAT and FQNNGV.

The chain joins TRBV28 to TRBJ1-2; possible D gene TRBD1, 5 bases. The V gene lost 7 bases and the J gene lost 5 bases, with 17 bases spanning the gap. The CDR3 contains 14 residues. Germline V CDR1 and CDR2: MDHEN, SYDVKM. As DNA, the CDR3 is TGTGCCAGCACAAACCCTGACAGACCGTATGGCTACACCTTC. The encoded protein is CASTNPDRPYGYTF.

The chain couples TRBV28 to TRBJ1-2, with D uncertain. The V end lost 2 bases, the J end lost 2 bases, and 3 bases lay between the germline ends. The length of the CDR3 is 12 residues. Germline CDR1 MDHEN, CDR2 SYDVKM. This CDR3 is CASSLINYGYTF. The CDR3 DNA reads TGTGCCAGCAGTTTAATCAACTATGGCTACACCTTC.

The chain combines TRBV30 with TRBJ1-1; tentative D call: TRBD1 (6 bases). The CDR3 consists of 16 residues. In germline, CDR1 is GTSNPN, CDR2 SVGIG (reference sequence). V gave up 3 bases and J gave up 1 base, with 18 bases separating them. The CDR3, as DNA: TGTGCCTGGAGGTTTGGTGGGGGGCGCAGGAACACTGAAGCTTTCTTT. As protein: CAWRFGGGRRNTEAFF.

The J gene is TRBJ2-3, the V gene TRBV4-3; tentatively, D is TRBD2 (5 bases). Germline V CDR1 and CDR2: LGHNA, YSLEER. V shed 0 bases and J shed 6 bases, with 13 bases lying between them. CDR3 length equals 15 residues. The CDR3 region is CASSQDNRGGDTQYF. The CDR3 DNA sequence: TGCGCCAGCAGCCAAGATAACCGGGGTGGGGATACGCAGTATTTT.